Listed below are T cell receptor beta chains from one sample, sequenced in a study of T cell changes during pregnancy in multiple sclerosis. Sequencing was performed with immunoSEQ multiplex PCR; in TCRdb, only in-frame clones are kept and a portion is missing. This sample yields about 98,000 clones, of which about 90% are seen a single time; 2% to 3% belongs to the top ten. Sequenced material: peripheral blood, taken after pregnancy. Receptors originate from a female donor in good health, enrolled as a control in a pregnancy study. The CDR3 runs from the conserved cysteine through the conserved F or W. The order of the fields is CDR3 DNA, CDR3 protein, V gene, CDR3 length, J gene, clone size, D gene. The D gene is left open where the match is weak. Clone sizes are given selectively: once, few, many, or a class where the clone is expanded.

TGTGCCAGCAGTGACTGGGGCTTGAACACTGAAGCTTTCTTT	CASSDWGLNTEAFF	TRBV25-1	14	TRBJ1-1	NA	NA
TGTGCCAGCAGTGACCGAGAGGTCACAGATACGCAGTATTTT	CASSDREVTDTQYF	TRBV28	14	TRBJ2-3	NA	NA
TGTGCCAGCCGTTTAGCGGGGGGGTTCGGTGAGCAGTTCTTC	CASRLAGGFGEQFF	TRBV6-5	14	TRBJ2-1	NA	TRBD2
TGTGCCAGCAGCCAATACCGGGACAGGGCCTATGGCTACACCTTC	CASSQYRDRAYGYTF	TRBV7-8	15	TRBJ1-2	NA	TRBD1
TGTGCCAGCAGTTTAGGGCCGACGTCGTACCAAGAGACCCAGTACTTC	CASSLGPTSYQETQYF	TRBV28	16	TRBJ2-5	NA	NA
TGCAGCATAGTGACCAGGGGAATGGTCGACAATGAGCAGTTCTTC	CSIVTRGMVDNEQFF	TRBV29-1	15	TRBJ2-1	once	NA
TGTGCCAGCTGGGCTTTAACTGGCTCCTACGAGCAGTACTTC	CASWALTGSYEQYF	TRBV27	14	TRBJ2-7	few	NA
TGTGCCAGCAGCTTAGCCGGGATAGGGTCCTACGAGCAGTACTTC	CASSLAGIGSYEQYF	TRBV7-2	15	TRBJ2-7	once	NA
TGTGCCAGCAGCTTAGTAGTAGCGGGAGGGTTTTCCTACAATGAGCAGTTCTTC	CASSLVVAGGFSYNEQFF	TRBV7-9	18	TRBJ2-1	NA	TRBD2
TGTGCCAGCAGCTTAGGGGTGGACAGGCAGGACACCTTC	CASSLGVDRQDTF	TRBV11-2	13	TRBJ1-2	NA	TRBD1
TGCGCCAGCAGCTTGGACAGGGCGCCAGATACGCAGTATTTT	CASSLDRAPDTQYF	TRBV5-1	14	TRBJ2-3	NA	NA
TGTGCCAGCAGCTTTCCCACAGCGGGACTCTTTAACAATGAGCAGTTCTTC	CASSFPTAGLFNNEQFF	TRBV7-9	17	TRBJ2-1	NA	TRBD2
TGTGCCAGCAGCGTAGACGGTAGCACCCAAGAGCAGTTCTTC	CASSVDGSTQEQFF	TRBV9	14	TRBJ2-1	NA	NA
TGTGCCAGCAGCTCGGGGGGGACTACCTACAATGAGCAGTTCTTC	CASSSGGTTYNEQFF	TRBV7-2	15	TRBJ2-1	once	TRBD2
TGTGCCAGCAGGGAAGGGACACCACCCGGGGGGGATACGCAGTATTTT	CASREGTPPGGDTQYF	TRBV27	16	TRBJ2-3	NA	NA
TGTGCCACGCATACTAGGGGGTTTGGCACTGAAGCTTTCTTT	CATHTRGFGTEAFF	TRBV27	14	TRBJ1-1	few	NA
TGTGCCAGCAGATGGCAGACGAACACCGGGGAGCTGTTTTTT	CASRWQTNTGELFF	TRBV6-5	14	TRBJ2-2	once	NA
TGTGCCAGCAGCTTAGAAGGGGGCGTCGAAGCTTTCTTT	CASSLEGGVEAFF	TRBV7-2	13	TRBJ1-1	NA	TRBD1
TGTGCCAGCTCACCTGTCGACAGGGGTTATGGTGAAGCTTTCTTT	CASSPVDRGYGEAFF	TRBV18	15	TRBJ1-1	few	TRBD1
TGTGCCTGGACGCGGAGCTCCTACGAGCAGTACTTC	CAWTRSSYEQYF	TRBV30	12	TRBJ2-7	once	NA
TGCGCCAGCAGCGTTGGAGGGCGGACTGAAGCTTTCTTT	CASSVGGRTEAFF	TRBV5-1	13	TRBJ1-1	NA	NA
TGTGCCAGCAGCGTAGCGGGCGGGGGGGCCCAAGAGACCCAGTACTTC	CASSVAGGGAQETQYF	TRBV9	16	TRBJ2-5	NA	TRBD2
TGTGCCAGCAGCTTCGGTACAGGGAGTAGGGGAAACACCATATATTTT	CASSFGTGSRGNTIYF	TRBV7-2	16	TRBJ1-3	once	NA
TGTGCCAGCAGTTCACGGGACAGGGGGCAAGAGACCCAGTACTTC	CASSSRDRGQETQYF	TRBV6-6	15	TRBJ2-5	NA	TRBD1
TGTGCCAGCTCACCACCCGGGACAGGGGGAGAGACCCAGTACTTC	CASSPPGTGGETQYF	TRBV18	15	TRBJ2-5	NA	TRBD1
TGTGCCAGCATCGACTCCGGGACTAGCGAGGAGCAGTACTTC	CASIDSGTSEEQYF	TRBV6-5	14	TRBJ2-7	NA	TRBD2
TGTGCCAGCAGCTACATTTCCCGTTCGAGGGACAGGGGACAATTGGGGTACTACGAGCAGTACTTC	CASSYISRSRDRGQLGYYEQYF	TRBV27	22	TRBJ2-7	NA	TRBD1
TGTGCCAGCAGCTTAGGTCGAGGGCCTGGAAACACCATATATTTT	CASSLGRGPGNTIYF	TRBV13	15	TRBJ1-3	once	NA
TGCAGCGTTGAAATGGGACACCTGAACACCGGGGAGCTGTTTTTT	CSVEMGHLNTGELFF	TRBV29-1	15	TRBJ2-2	NA	NA
TGTGCCAGCAGCACGGGACAATACTACGAGCAGTACTTC	CASSTGQYYEQYF	TRBV5-4	13	TRBJ2-7	NA	NA
TGTGCCAGTAGTCACCGGACAGACTATAATTCACCCCTCCACTTT	CASSHRTDYNSPLHF	TRBV19	15	TRBJ1-6	NA	NA
TGTGCCAGCAGCCCGAGACAGGGTCGAGGGTTCACAGATACGCAGTATTTT	CASSPRQGRGFTDTQYF	TRBV7-2	17	TRBJ2-3	NA	TRBD1
TGTGCCAGCAGCTTATTGAGTCGGGACTACTCCTACAATGAGCAGTTCTTC	CASSLLSRDYSYNEQFF	TRBV13	17	TRBJ2-1	NA	TRBD2
TGTGCCAGCAGCTTACAGCTTTACTCTGGAAACACCATATATTTT	CASSLQLYSGNTIYF	TRBV9	15	TRBJ1-3	NA	NA
TGTGCCAGCAGCTTAGAGACAGGGGCCTACAATGAGCAGTTCTTC	CASSLETGAYNEQFF	TRBV11-3	15	TRBJ2-1	NA	TRBD1
TGTGCCAGTAGTATAGGGACAGCCCCGGGATCTGGCTACACCTTC	CASSIGTAPGSGYTF	TRBV19	15	TRBJ1-2	NA	NA
TGTGCTAGTGGTTTGGTAATTACGGGCAATGAGCAGTTCTTC	CASGLVITGNEQFF	TRBV12-5	14	TRBJ2-1	NA	NA
TGTGCCAGCAGCGACCCGCACGAGGGACTAGCGGGAGTCTCCTACGAGCAGTACTTC	CASSDPHEGLAGVSYEQYF	TRBV7-9	19	TRBJ2-7	NA	TRBD2
TGTGCCAGCCGAGACTACAGGGTCGAGAATCAGCCCCAGCATTTT	CASRDYRVENQPQHF	TRBV25-1	15	TRBJ1-5	NA	NA
TGTGCCAGCAGCTTTAACACAGGGGGAGAGACCCAGTACTTC	CASSFNTGGETQYF	TRBV11-2	14	TRBJ2-5	NA	TRBD1